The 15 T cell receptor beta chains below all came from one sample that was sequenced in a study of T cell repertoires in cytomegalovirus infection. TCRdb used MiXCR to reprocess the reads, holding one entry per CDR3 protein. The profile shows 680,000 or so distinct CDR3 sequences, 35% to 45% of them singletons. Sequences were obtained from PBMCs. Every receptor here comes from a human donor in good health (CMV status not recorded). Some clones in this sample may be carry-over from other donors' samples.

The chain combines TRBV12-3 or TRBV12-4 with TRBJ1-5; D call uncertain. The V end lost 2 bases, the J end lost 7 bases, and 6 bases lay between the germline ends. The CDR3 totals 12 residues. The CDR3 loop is CASSLSWQPQHF. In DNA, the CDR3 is TGTGCCAGCAGTTTATCGTGGCAGCCCCAGCATTTT.

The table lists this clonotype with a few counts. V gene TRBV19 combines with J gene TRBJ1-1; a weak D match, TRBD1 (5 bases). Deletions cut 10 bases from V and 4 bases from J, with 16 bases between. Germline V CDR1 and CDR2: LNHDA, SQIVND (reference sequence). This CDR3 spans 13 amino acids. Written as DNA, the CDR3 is TGTGCCACCCGAAACTCTGGGGCCACTGAAGCTTTCTTT. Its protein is CATRNSGATEAFF.

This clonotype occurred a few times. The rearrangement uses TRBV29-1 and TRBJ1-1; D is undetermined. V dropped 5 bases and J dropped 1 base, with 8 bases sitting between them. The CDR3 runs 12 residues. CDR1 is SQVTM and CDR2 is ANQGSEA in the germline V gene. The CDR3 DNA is TGCAGCGTTCGTTGGGAGAACACTGAAGCTTTCTTT. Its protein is CSVRWENTEAFF.

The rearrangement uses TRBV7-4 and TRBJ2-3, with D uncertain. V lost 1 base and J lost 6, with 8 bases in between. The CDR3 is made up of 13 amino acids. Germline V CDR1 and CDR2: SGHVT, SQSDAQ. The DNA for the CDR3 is TGTGCCAGCAGCTTAGGATTTTCGGATACGCAGTATTTT. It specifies CASSLGFSDTQYF.

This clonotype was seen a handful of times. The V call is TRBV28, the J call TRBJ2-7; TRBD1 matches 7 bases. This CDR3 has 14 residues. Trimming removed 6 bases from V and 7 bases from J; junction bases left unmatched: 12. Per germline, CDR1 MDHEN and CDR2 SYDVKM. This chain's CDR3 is CASRSGTELWEQYF. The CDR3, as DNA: TGTGCCAGCAGATCCGGGACAGAATTATGGGAGCAGTACTTC. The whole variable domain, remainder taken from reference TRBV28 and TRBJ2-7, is DVKVTQSSRYLVKRTGEKVFLECVQDMDHENMFWYRQDPGLGLRLIYFSYDVKMKEKGDIPEGYSVSREKKERFSLILESASTNQTSMYLCASRSGTELWEQYFGPGTRLTVT.

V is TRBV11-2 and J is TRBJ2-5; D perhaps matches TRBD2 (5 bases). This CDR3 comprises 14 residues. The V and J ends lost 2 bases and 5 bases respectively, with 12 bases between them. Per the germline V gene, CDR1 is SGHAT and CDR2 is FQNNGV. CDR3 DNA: TGTGCCAGCAGCTTAAAGTTAGCGACCGAGACCCAGTACTTC. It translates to CASSLKLATETQYF.

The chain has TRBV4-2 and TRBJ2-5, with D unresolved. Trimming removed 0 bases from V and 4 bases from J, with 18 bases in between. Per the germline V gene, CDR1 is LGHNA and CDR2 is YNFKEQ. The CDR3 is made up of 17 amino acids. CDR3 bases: TGTGCCAGCAGCCAAGATCCAGCTATCAGGCGAGGAGAGACCCAGTACTTC. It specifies CASSQDPAIRRGETQYF.

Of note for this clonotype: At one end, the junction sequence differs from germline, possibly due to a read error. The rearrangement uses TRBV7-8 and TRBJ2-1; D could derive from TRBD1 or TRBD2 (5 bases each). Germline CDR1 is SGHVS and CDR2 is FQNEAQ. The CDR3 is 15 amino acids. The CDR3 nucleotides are TGTGCCAGCAGGTTAGGGACCAGATACTACAATGAGCAGTTCTTC. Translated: CASRLGTRYYNEQFF.

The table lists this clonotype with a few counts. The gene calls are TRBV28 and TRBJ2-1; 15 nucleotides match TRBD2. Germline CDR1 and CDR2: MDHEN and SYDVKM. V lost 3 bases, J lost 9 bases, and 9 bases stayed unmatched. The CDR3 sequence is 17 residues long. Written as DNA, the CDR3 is TGTGCCAGCAGTTTTGGGACTAGCGGGGGGTTCATCCCTGAGCAGTTCTTC. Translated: CASSFGTSGGFIPEQFF.

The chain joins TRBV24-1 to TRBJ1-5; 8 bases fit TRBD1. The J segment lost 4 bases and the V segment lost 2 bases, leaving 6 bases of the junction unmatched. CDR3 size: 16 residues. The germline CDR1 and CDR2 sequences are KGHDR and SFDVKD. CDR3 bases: TGTGCCACCAGTGATTCGACAGGGGTTGGAAATCAGCCCCAGCATTTT. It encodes CATSDSTGVGNQPQHF.

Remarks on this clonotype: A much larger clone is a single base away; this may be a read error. In nucleotides, the CDR3 is TGTGCCAGCAGTTTGGCAGCGGGAACCGTGACGTACTTC. This gives the protein CASSLAAGTVTYF. This chain connects TRBV28 to TRBJ2-4; 7 bases map to TRBD2. CDR3 length equals 13 residues. CDR1 is MDHEN, CDR2 SYDVKM, per germline. Unmatched junction bases numbered 11, after V lost 3 bases and J lost 15 bases.

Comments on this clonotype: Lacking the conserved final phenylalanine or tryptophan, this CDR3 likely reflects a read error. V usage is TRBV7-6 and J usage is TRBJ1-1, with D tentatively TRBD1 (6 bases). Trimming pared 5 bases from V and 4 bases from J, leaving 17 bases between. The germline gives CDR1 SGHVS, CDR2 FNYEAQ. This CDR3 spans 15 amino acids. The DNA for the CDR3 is TGTGCCAGCAGCCTTCAACAGGGAGTAGGCACTGAAGCTTTCTTA. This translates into CASSLQQGVGTEAFL.

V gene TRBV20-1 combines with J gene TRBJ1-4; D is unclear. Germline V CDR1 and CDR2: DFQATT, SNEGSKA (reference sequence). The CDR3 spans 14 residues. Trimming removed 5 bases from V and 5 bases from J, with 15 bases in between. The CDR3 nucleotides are TGCAGTGCTTTTACATGGGCAGAGAATGAAAAACTGTTTTTT. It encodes CSAFTWAENEKLFF.

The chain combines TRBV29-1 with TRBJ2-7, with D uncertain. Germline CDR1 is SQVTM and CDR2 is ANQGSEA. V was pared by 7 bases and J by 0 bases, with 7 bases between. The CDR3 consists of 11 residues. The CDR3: CSARTSYEQYF. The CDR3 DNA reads TGCAGCGCCAGGACCTCCTACGAGCAGTACTTC.

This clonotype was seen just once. The CDR3 bases are TGCAGTGCCACCCTAGCGGGAGCGGGCCGTTACGAGCAGTACTTC. Translated: CSATLAGAGRYEQYF. The rearrangement links TRBV20-1 to TRBJ2-7; 10 bases agree with TRBD2. In germline, CDR1 is DFQATT, CDR2 SNEGSKA (reference sequence). The CDR3 is made up of 15 amino acids. After removal of 6 bases from V and 4 bases from J, the junction contained 12 bases not matched to a gene.